This passage covers 22 T cell receptor beta chains from one sample sequenced in a study of blood T cells in healthy people across ages. Primers used in a second PCR of roughly 7 to 12 cycles were a sample-barcoded 5' primer and a J-beta primer mix. TCRdb recomputed calls from the 5' RACE reads with MiXCR, one row per CDR3 protein. Of approximately 1.5 million distinct CDR3 sequences in the sample, almost 35% are singletons; the top ten hold around 10%. Specimen: blood. The receptors shown here come from a young woman in good health.

Only a few counts were recorded for this clonotype. The rearrangement joins TRBV4-1 to TRBJ2-3, with 10 nucleotides matching TRBD2. The V and J ends lost 2 bases and 4 bases, in that order; junction bases with no gene match: 3. This CDR3 region has 15 residues. Germline CDR1 MGHRA, CDR2 YSYEKL. The CDR3 reads CASSQLAGEADTQYF. DNA of the CDR3: TGCGCCAGCAGCCAACTAGCGGGAGAGGCAGATACGCAGTATTTT.

The chain is built from TRBV6-6 and TRBJ2-7; TRBD1 matches 8 bases. V was clipped by 6 bases and J by 5 bases; unmatched bases: 9. The V gene's germline CDR1 is MNHNY and CDR2 SVGAGI (reference sequence). The CDR3 sequence is 14 residues long. CDR3 nucleotides: TGTGCCAGCAGCCAACCGGGACAGGTAAACGAGCAGTACTTC. The encoded protein is CASSQPGQVNEQYF.

This clonotype was observed a handful of times. The rearrangement uses TRBV5-1 and TRBJ2-5; TRBD2 aligns across 9 bases. CDR3 size: 16 residues. Germline V gene sequence: CDR1 SGHRS, CDR2 YFSETQ. The J segment lost 1 base and the V segment lost 1 base, leaving 5 bases of the junction unmatched. The CDR3 loop reads CASSLSPAGGQETQYF. DNA of the CDR3: TGCGCCAGCAGCTTGTCCCCAGCGGGGGGCCAAGAGACCCAGTACTTC. The full variable domain, with the rest looked up from reference TRBV5-1 and TRBJ2-5, is KAGVTQTPRYLIKTRGQQVTLSCSPISGHRSVSWYQQTPGQGLQFLFEYFSETQRNKGNFPGRFSGRQFSNSRSEMNVSTLELGDSALYLCASSLSPAGGQETQYFGPGTRLLVL.

This clonotype has only a few counts. The germline gene is not matched at one end of the junction; a read error may be the cause. The chain is built from TRBV9 and TRBJ2-5; TRBD2 matches 14 bases. The CDR3 runs 15 residues. CDR1 is SGDLS and CDR2 is YYNGEE in the germline V gene. For the CDR3, the DNA is TGTGCCGGCAGCGTGACTAGCGGGGGGGTAGAGACCCAGTACTTC. The encoded protein is CAGSVTSGGVETQYF.

V usage is TRBV27 and J usage is TRBJ1-1, with D maybe TRBD1 (5 bases). V lost 4 bases to trimming and J lost 1 base, with 19 bases between them. This CDR3 contains 17 residues. Germline V gene sequence: CDR1 MNHEY, CDR2 SMNVEV (reference sequence). The DNA of the CDR3 is TGTGCCAGCAGTTCCCGCCTTGGGGGACTAGCGAACACTGAAGCTTTCTTT. Protein sequence: CASSSRLGGLANTEAFF.

This clonotype turned up a few times. CDR3 region: CSATSGRLGSYEQYF. CDR3 DNA: TGCAGTGCTACCAGCGGGAGGTTGGGTTCCTACGAGCAGTACTTC. The rearrangement uses TRBV20-1 and TRBJ2-7; 9 nucleotides match TRBD2. Unmatched junction bases numbered 8, after V lost 4 bases and J lost 1 base. The CDR3 runs 15 residues. Germline CDR1 and CDR2: DFQATT and SNEGSKA (reference sequence).

J is TRBJ2-3 and V is TRBV4-2; 10 nucleotides agree with TRBD2. V shed 1 base, J shed 4 bases, and the junction held 8 bases outside the gene matches. Germline V gene data show CDR1 as LGHNA and CDR2 as YNFKEQ. The CDR3 is 17 amino acids. CDR3 nucleotides: TGTGCCAGCAGCCAAGCCCCCTCAGCGGGGGGGCCAGATACGCAGTATTTT. Translation gives CASSQAPSAGGPDTQYF.

This chain joins TRBV10-3 and TRBJ2-1, with 7 positions matching TRBD2. The CDR3 runs to 13 residues. Germline-derived CDR1 and CDR2 are ENHRY and SYGVKD. The V segment lost 4 bases and the J segment 6 bases; nucleotides outside the gene matches: 3. In nucleotides, the CDR3 is TGTGCCATCAGTGGACTAGCCCCCAATGAGCAGTTCTTC. Translated: CAISGLAPNEQFF.

The count of this clonotype is one. The rearrangement joins TRBV6-5 to TRBJ1-2; perhaps TRBD1 as D (6 bases). Germline V gene sequence: CDR1 MNHEY, CDR2 SVGAGI. Trimming cost V 11 bases and J 3 bases, with 16 bases left between them. There are 13 residues in the CDR3. This CDR3 reads CASGGGEDYGYTF. The CDR3 DNA reads as TGTGCCTCCGGGGGCGGAGAGGACTATGGCTACACCTTC.

V gene TRBV11-1 combines with J gene TRBJ2-6; D unresolved. CDR3 length: 14 residues. Germline CDR1 and CDR2: SGHAT and FQDESV (reference sequence). Between the trimmed V and J ends, which lost 3 bases and 0 bases, there was a span of 3 bases. CDR3 region: CASSFTSGANVLTF. The CDR3 coding sequence is TGTGCCAGCAGCTTTACCTCTGGGGCCAACGTCCTGACTTTC.

This clonotype was seen a single time. The V gene is TRBV7-2, the J gene TRBJ1-2; possibly TRBD1 for D (5 bases). The V gene's germline CDR1 is SGHTA and CDR2 FQGNSA. The CDR3 runs 14 residues. Trimming took off 6 bases at V and 4 bases at J, with 15 bases between the two ends. The CDR3 DNA reads as TGTGCCAGCAGTTACCAGGGAATAACCTATGGCTACACCTTC. It is translated as CASSYQGITYGYTF.

This clonotype was counted only a few times. This chain connects TRBV5-1 to TRBJ2-7, with TRBD1 matching over 8 bases. The CDR3 runs 17 residues. The junction had 11 bases not matched to a gene; V was cut back by 0 bases and J by 3 bases. The V gene's germline CDR1 is SGHRS and CDR2 YFSETQ. The CDR3 reads CASSLGAIQGALYEQYF. As DNA, the CDR3 is TGCGCCAGCAGCTTGGGGGCAATCCAGGGGGCACTCTACGAGCAGTACTTC. Variable domain in full (rest from reference TRBV5-1 and TRBJ2-7): KAGVTQTPRYLIKTRGQQVTLSCSPISGHRSVSWYQQTPGQGLQFLFEYFSETQRNKGNFPGRFSGRQFSNSRSEMNVSTLELGDSALYLCASSLGAIQGALYEQYFGPGTRLTVT.

This clonotype was detected only a few times. The chain recombines TRBV7-4 with TRBJ2-5; 9 nucleotides match TRBD1. V lost 6 bases, J lost 11 bases, and 13 bases stayed unmatched. Germline V lookup: CDR1 SGHVT, CDR2 SQSDAQ. CDR3 length equals 14 residues. The CDR3 nucleotides are TGTGCCAGCAGTATTAGGGGACAGGGCACAAGGCAGTACTTC. It translates to CASSIRGQGTRQYF. Based on the CDR3 plus reference TRBV7-4 and TRBJ2-5, the full variable domain is GAGVSQSPRYKVAKRGRDVALRCDSISGHVTLYWYRQTLGQGSEVLTYSQSDAQRDKSGRPSGRFSAERPERSVSTLKIQRTEQGDSAVYLCASSIRGQGTRQYFGPGTRLLVL.

This rearrangement joins TRBV14 to TRBJ1-5, with unresolved D. Trimming removed 4 bases at V and 5 bases at J, with 15 bases between. From germline, CDR1 is SGHDN and CDR2 FVKESK. The CDR3 has 15 amino acids. The CDR3 region has the DNA TGTGCCAGCAGCCGAGCGGCTCTGGGTGATCAGCCCCAGCATTTT. Translated: CASSRAALGDQPQHF. Using reference TRBV14 and TRBJ1-5 for the parts outside the CDR3, the full variable domain is EAGVTQFPSHSVIEKGQTVTLRCDPISGHDNLYWYRRVMGKEIKFLLHFVKESKQDESGMPNNRFLAERTGGTYSTLKVQPAELEDSGVYFCASSRAALGDQPQHFGDGTRLSIL.

This clonotype was seen a single time. This may be a read error, as it is one base from a much larger clone. This chain links TRBV6-6 with TRBJ2-7; TRBD2 might be the D (5 bases). CDR1 and CDR2 (germline): MNHNY, SVGAGI (reference sequence). The CDR3 runs 12 residues. The CDR3 DNA reads as TGTGCCAGCAATTACTCGGGGTTCGAGCAGTACTTC. This sequence encodes CASNYSGFEQYF.

The J gene is TRBJ1-4, the V gene TRBV20-1; D is unclear. Germline V CDR1 and CDR2: DFQATT, SNEGSKA (reference sequence). This CDR3 has 15 amino acids. Trimming removed 6 bases at V and 1 base at J, with 15 bases between. The DNA for the CDR3 is TGCAGTGCCATGCTTGCCCGGGGAACTAATGAAAAACTGTTTTTT. Its translation is CSAMLARGTNEKLFF.

A note on this clonotype: One base away lies a much larger clone, so this may be a sequencing read error. The chain couples TRBV7-9 to TRBJ2-7; weak D call: TRBD2 (6 bases). The CDR3 sequence is 16 residues long. The V gene's germline CDR1 is SEHNR and CDR2 FQNEAQ (reference sequence). Written as DNA, the CDR3 is TGTGCCAGCAGCTTACCGCCGGGACTTAGCTCCTACGGGCAGTACTTC. Encoded protein: CASSLPPGLSSYGQYF.

The chain joins TRBV12-3 or TRBV12-4 to TRBJ1-1; D gene unclear. Trimming shortened V by 3 bases and J by 3 bases, and 8 bases separated the two germline ends. This CDR3 is 13 amino acids long. CDR3 sequence: CASSLSLHTEAFF. In DNA form, the CDR3 reads TGTGCCAGCAGTTTGAGCCTCCACACTGAAGCTTTCTTT.

This clonotype was detected a few times. The gene calls are TRBV7-6 and TRBJ2-1; TRBD2 matches at 13 bases. The CDR3 covers 17 residues. Trimming at V came to 4 bases and at J to 0 bases, leaving 3 bases not matched to a gene. Looked up from germline, CDR1 is SGHVS and CDR2 is FNYEAQ. CDR3 region: CASSSRTSGSSYNEQFF. CDR3 coding DNA: TGTGCCAGCAGCTCTCGGACTAGCGGGAGCTCCTACAATGAGCAGTTCTTC.

This chain uses TRBV6-1 with TRBJ2-2, with TRBD1 matching 8 bases. Germline assignment: CDR1 MNHNS and CDR2 SASEGT. CDR3 length: 15 residues. The J segment lost 5 bases and the V segment lost 6 bases, leaving 8 bases of the junction unmatched. CDR3 sequence reads: CASRGRTGSTGELFF. Written as DNA, the CDR3 is TGTGCCAGCAGAGGACGGACAGGGTCTACCGGGGAGCTGTTTTTT.

The DNA for the CDR3 is TGCAGCGTTGAGAGGTCAGGGGCCTATGGCTACACCTTC. Protein sequence: CSVERSGAYGYTF. The chain joins TRBV29-1 to TRBJ1-2; D might be TRBD1 (6 bases). V was pared by 3 bases and J by 4 bases, with 12 bases between. CDR3 length equals 13 residues. CDR1 and CDR2 (germline): SQVTM, ANQGSEA.

This clonotype was picked up a small number of times. The chain joins TRBV20-1 to TRBJ2-1, with 9 bases aligning to TRBD1. After removal of 3 bases from V and 5 bases from J, the junction contained 5 bases not matched to a gene. The CDR3 runs to 14 residues. CDR1 is DFQATT, CDR2 SNEGSKA, per germline (reference sequence). CDR3 nucleotide sequence: TGCAGTGCTAGGAGGACAGGGGTTAACAATGAGCAGTTCTTC. Its protein product is CSARRTGVNNEQFF.